These T cell receptor beta chains were read from a single sample in a study of circulating CD8 cells and anti-PD-1 response in melanoma. TCRdb ran MiXCR on the reads and lists one entry per CDR3 protein. This table holds roughly 600 distinct CDR3 sequences, roughly 6.2% found once. The input for sequencing was CD8+ T cells from PBMCs, taken at baseline or after one month of anti-PD-1 therapy (not recorded which). Receptors originate from a human donor with melanoma. Both conserved end residues are part of each CDR3. Each record gives: clone size, D gene, V gene, J gene, CDR3 length, CDR3 DNA, CDR3 protein. A D gene is named only where the DNA matches it firmly. The size entry is marked missing in some rows and otherwise reads once, few, many or a size class.

>medium-sized|TRBD2|TRBV6-1|TRBJ2-5|11
TGTGCCAGCACCGGGAGGGAGACCCAGTACTTC
CASTGRETQYF
>medium-sized|TRBD1|TRBV4-1|TRBJ2-2|18
TGCGCCAGCAGCCAAGGAGGCGCGACAGGGTCACATCCAGTGGGGCTGTTTTTT
CASSQGGATGSHPVGLFF
>large|.|TRBV9|TRBJ1-5|14
TGTGCCAGCAGCGGGGAGGGTACGGTTCAGCCCCAGCATTTT
CASSGEGTVQPQHF
>large|.|TRBV25-1|TRBJ1-5|14
TGTGCCAGCAGGAGGGACGGCGAGAATCAGCCCCAGCATTTT
CASRRDGENQPQHF
>large|.|TRBV5-6|TRBJ2-7|14
TGTGCCAGCAGCTTGTCCGATAGCTCCTACGAGCAGTACTTC
CASSLSDSSYEQYF
>large|TRBD2|TRBV6-5|TRBJ2-1|15
TGTGCCAGCAGTTATCTAGCGGGGGAGTACAATGAGCAGTTCTTC
CASSYLAGEYNEQFF
>large|TRBD1|TRBV13|TRBJ1-2|15
TGTGCCAGCAGCTTTGGACAGGGAAGGCCCTATGGCTACACCTTC
CASSFGQGRPYGYTF
>medium-sized|.|TRBV7-9|TRBJ1-1|15
TGTGCCAGCAGCTCTCCGTTGAGGGAGAACACTGAAGCTTTCTTT
CASSSPLRENTEAFF
>medium-sized|TRBD2|TRBV19|TRBJ2-1|16
TGTGCCAGTAGTATAGATAGCGGGGGGCCATACAATGAGCAGTTCTTC
CASSIDSGGPYNEQFF
>large|TRBD2|TRBV6-6|TRBJ2-3|18
TGTGCCAGCAGGGGTTGGACTAGCGGGGGGACTAGCACAGATACGCAGTATTTT
CASRGWTSGGTSTDTQYF
>large|.|TRBV27|TRBJ2-7|12
TGTGCCAGCAAAGGAGAATACTACGAGCAGTACTTC
CASKGEYYEQYF
>medium-sized|.|TRBV7-2|TRBJ1-1|14
TGTGCCAGCAGCTCCTGGGGGACGTACACTGAAGCTTTCTTT
CASSSWGTYTEAFF
>large|TRBD2|TRBV5-4|TRBJ2-3|18
TGTGCCAGCAGCTTGATCGCTAGCGGGGGGCCTGGGGGAGATACGCAGTATTTT
CASSLIASGGPGGDTQYF
>medium-sized|.|TRBV12-3/TRBV12-4|TRBJ1-5|14
TGTGCCAGCAGCTACCGGGGGCCGAATCAGCCCCAGCATTTT
CASSYRGPNQPQHF
>large|TRBD1|TRBV2|TRBJ1-2|16
TGTGCCAGCAGTGAAGCGCTTCGGGACAGGGGTGGTGGCTACACCTTC
CASSEALRDRGGGYTF
>large|TRBD1|TRBV19|TRBJ2-7|14
TGTGCCAGTGAGGCGACAGGGGGCATTTACGAGCAGTACTTC
CASEATGGIYEQYF
>medium-sized|TRBD2|TRBV7-2|TRBJ2-5|16
TGTGCCAGCAGTTTTGTGAGGGGACTAGCTAGGGAGACCCAGTACTTC
CASSFVRGLARETQYF
>large|TRBD2|TRBV6-5|TRBJ2-1|14
TGTGCCAGCAGTACAGCGGGGGGGCTGGATGAGCAGTTCTTC
CASSTAGGLDEQFF
>medium-sized|TRBD2|TRBV7-8|TRBJ2-7|15
TGTGCCAGCAGCCCGGTCCAGCGGGGTTCCTACGAGCAGTACTTC
CASSPVQRGSYEQYF
>large|.|TRBV25-1|TRBJ2-7|11
TGTGCCAGCAGTGATGGGTACGAGCAGTACTTC
CASSDGYEQYF
>medium-sized|.|TRBV19|TRBJ2-7|14
TGTGCCAGTAGTATGACGCCGGGCTCCTACGAGCAGTACTTC
CASSMTPGSYEQYF
>large|TRBD1|TRBV19|TRBJ1-1|13
TGTGCCAGCCTAGACAGGGTGGCCACTGAAGCTTTCTTT
CASLDRVATEAFF
>large|.|TRBV14|TRBJ2-7|14
TGTGCCAGCAGCCTTTGGACAAATCCGTACGAGCAGTACTTC
CASSLWTNPYEQYF
>large|.|TRBV2|TRBJ2-2|15
TGTGCCAGCAGTGGCGGGACAGTGAACACCGGGGAGCTGTTTTTT
CASSGGTVNTGELFF
>few|TRBD2|TRBV12-3/TRBV12-4|TRBJ2-1|14
TGTGCCAGCAGTGGGACTAGCTCCTACAATGAGCAGTTCTTC
CASSGTSSYNEQFF
>large|.|TRBV7-8|TRBJ1-1|17
TGTGCCAGCAGCTTAGGGGAGAGACAGATCATGAACACTGAAGCTTTCTTT
CASSLGERQIMNTEAFF
>large|.|TRBV4-2|TRBJ1-2|13
TGTGCCAGCAATCCGGGGGCTGGCTATGGCTACACCTTC
CASNPGAGYGYTF
>.|.|TRBV4-1|TRBJ2-2|15
TGCGCCAGCAGCCGAGAGGGCAGGGCCACCGGGGAGCTGTTTTTT
CASSREGRATGELFF
>large|.|TRBV4-1|TRBJ2-1|12
TGCGCCAGCAGCCAAGGGGATCTTGAGCAGTTCTTC
CASSQGDLEQFF
>medium-sized|TRBD1|TRBV14|TRBJ1-1|15
TGTGCCAGCAGCCCACAGGGGGCTGTTGGCACTGAAGCTTTCTTT
CASSPQGAVGTEAFF
>large|.|TRBV5-1|TRBJ1-2|14
TGCGCCAGCAGCTTGGCGATAGTCTCCTATGGCTACACCTTC
CASSLAIVSYGYTF
>large|TRBD1|TRBV6-6|TRBJ2-5|14
TGTGCCAGCAGTTACACAGGGGAACAAGAGACCCAGTACTTC
CASSYTGEQETQYF
>large|.|TRBV9|TRBJ2-2|17
TGTGCCAGCAGCGTAGATACGTTGAGGACCTACACCGGGGAGCTGTTTTTT
CASSVDTLRTYTGELFF
>large|.|TRBV20-1|TRBJ1-1|16
TGCAGTGCTAGAGATGTGAACACACTACGTTACACTGAAGCTTTCTTT
CSARDVNTLRYTEAFF
>large|TRBD1|TRBV28|TRBJ2-7|15
TGTGCCAGCAGTCCCGGGAAGGACAGGGACTACGAGCAGTACTTC
CASSPGKDRDYEQYF
>large|TRBD2|TRBV2|TRBJ2-1|16
TGTGCCAGCAGTGCGCGCTTAGCGGGGGATGAGGATGAGCAGTTCTTC
CASSARLAGDEDEQFF
>medium-sized|.|TRBV20-1|TRBJ2-7|14
TGCAGTGCTAGAGATTCGGGCGGAAACTACGAGCAGTACTTC
CSARDSGGNYEQYF
>large|.|TRBV9|TRBJ2-1|16
TGTGCCAGCAGCGTAGAGGACAGCTCCGTCGGCGATGAGCAGTTCTTC
CASSVEDSSVGDEQFF
>few|.|TRBV19|TRBJ2-7|15
TGTGCCAGTAGTATGTGGGGCGGATATCCCTACGAGCAGTACTTC
CASSMWGGYPYEQYF
>hyperexpanded|TRBD1|TRBV11-2|TRBJ2-7|16
TGTGCCAGCAGGGGAAAACAGGGGATTTTCGCCTACGAGCAGTACTTC
CASRGKQGIFAYEQYF
>large|.|TRBV14|TRBJ2-7|14
TGTGCCAGCAGCCCCACCGGGGGATCCGGCGAGCAGTACTTC
CASSPTGGSGEQYF
>large|.|TRBV3-1|TRBJ2-7|12
TGTGCCACCTCGGACGGCTCCTACGAGCAGTACTTC
CATSDGSYEQYF
>medium-sized|TRBD2|TRBV5-6|TRBJ2-3|18
TGTGCCAGCAGCTTGGTGAGGGGATTAGGGACTAGCCAAGATACGCAGTATTTT
CASSLVRGLGTSQDTQYF
>medium-sized|.|TRBV6-1|TRBJ1-2|13
TGTGCCAGCAGTGAAGGACTGAACTATGGCTACACCTTC
CASSEGLNYGYTF
>large|.|TRBV5-5|TRBJ2-7|15
TGTGCCAGCAGCTTGGGGGCAGTCGTCTCCTACGAGCAGTACTTC
CASSLGAVVSYEQYF
>medium-sized|.|TRBV7-3|TRBJ2-5|16
TGTGCCAGCAGCTTAGGTCCCTGGGGGCACGTAGAGACCCAGTACTTC
CASSLGPWGHVETQYF
>large|TRBD2|TRBV29-1|TRBJ2-1|15
TGCAGCACTAGCGGAGTACAGGGTCATCCCTATGAGCAGTTCTTC
CSTSGVQGHPYEQFF
>large|TRBD1|TRBV28|TRBJ2-2|16
TGTGCCAGCAGTTCTCACAGGGGTATGGGCACCGGGGAGCTGTTTTTT
CASSSHRGMGTGELFF
>large|.|TRBV2|TRBJ1-1|13
TGTGCCAGCAGTGGGATCGAGAAGGATGAAGCTTTCTTT
CASSGIEKDEAFF
>large|TRBD2|TRBV24-1|TRBJ2-5|14
TGTGCCACCAGTGACCGGGGACTAGCTGAGACCCAGTACTTC
CATSDRGLAETQYF
>medium-sized|.|TRBV30|TRBJ1-4|11
TGTGCCTGGAGTACTGATGAAAAACTGTTTTTT
CAWSTDEKLFF
>few|.|TRBV28|TRBJ2-7|14
TGTGCCAGCAGTTTTTTTGGGAGCCCAAACGAGCAGTACTTC
CASSFFGSPNEQYF
>medium-sized|.|TRBV2|TRBJ1-2|14
TGTGCCAGCAGTACCTCCTCGTTTTTCTATGGCTACACCTTC
CASSTSSFFYGYTF
>large|.|TRBV2|TRBJ2-7|16
TGTGCCAGCAGTGAGAGGGACTTCCCGCCCTCCTACGAGCAGTACTTC
CASSERDFPPSYEQYF
>.|.|TRBV7-2|TRBJ1-2|16
TGTGCCAGCAGCATTCTCCCGGGAGCCGATCCGGGTGGCTACACCTTC
CASSILPGADPGGYTF